Listed below are T cell receptor beta chains from one sample, sequenced in a study of spatial heterogeneity in lung cancer. One entry per CDR3 protein results from TCRdb running MiXCR on the 5' RACE reads. The sample includes tens of thousands of distinct CDR3 sequences, about 20% seen only once; the top ten take roughly 6.2%. The starting material was PBMCs, obtained at surgery. These receptors came from a male donor with early-stage non-small cell lung cancer. Each CDR3 is given with its conserved first and last residue. A clone size is listed for some rows: how often the clone was seen (once, few, many), or a class if it is expanded.

V	size	length	J	CDR3
TRBV7-2	few	15	TRBJ2-7	CASSSWTGGNYEQYF
TRBV7-8	-	15	TRBJ2-3	CASSPLTGLTDTQYF
TRBV20-1	once	14	TRBJ2-3	CSARTDRGVDTQYF
TRBV6-2/TRBV6-3	few	15	TRBJ1-5	CASKATGNSNQPQHF
TRBV20-1	few	15	TRBJ2-3	CSASEREGLADTQYF
TRBV6-5	-	14	TRBJ2-2	CATGLAFEAGELFF
TRBV7-2	-	15	TRBJ2-7	CASSLRRGGPYEQYF
TRBV7-2	-	15	TRBJ2-5	CASSPSLGPQETQYF
TRBV20-1	-	15	TRBJ2-7	CSAAIPAGVAYEQYF
TRBV5-1	-	14	TRBJ2-7	CASSLDGGAYEQYF
TRBV19	few	16	TRBJ2-1	CASSIPPPFLYNEQFF
TRBV6-1	-	13	TRBJ2-7	CASSDPLPYEQYF
TRBV6-2/TRBV6-3	-	11	TRBJ2-7	CASSYSGHQYF
TRBV24-1	few	16	TRBJ2-1	CATSDATFGRWAEQFF
TRBV27	-	14	TRBJ1-1	CASAITWENTEAFF
TRBV4-3	few	15	TRBJ1-1	CASSPAGQAVTEAFF
TRBV30	-	16	TRBJ1-4	CAWTRPPGGTNEKLFF
TRBV9	-	16	TRBJ2-3	CASSVAAGGPADTQYF
TRBV4-3	few	15	TRBJ1-1	CASSFQGAQNTEAFF
TRBV6-2/TRBV6-3	few	16	TRBJ2-7	CASSYVRPGQGPEQYF
TRBV5-1	-	17	TRBJ2-1	CASSEPPSSGSYNEQFF
TRBV7-2	-	14	TRBJ2-5	CASSFRGYQETQYF
TRBV5-1	few	15	TRBJ1-4	CASSLAGTQGEKLFF
TRBV20-1	-	12	TRBJ2-5	CSALQGAETQYF
TRBV4-3	-	12	TRBJ2-3	CASKGVGDTQYF